The clone carrying this T cell receptor (beta chain) was recorded a few times. Its antigen is unknown. The library targeted TCRbeta and was prepared with unique molecular identifiers. TCRdb re-called the PCR reads through MiXCR, storing one row per CDR3 protein. Here the sample spans about 610,000 distinct CDR3 sequences, about a quarter being singletons. This sample is drawn from a study of T-cell reconstitution after alpha-beta-depleted transplantation in children. Study results and limitations: Several hundred expanded graft clones reportedly gave rise to the alpha-beta T cells present about two months after transplant. Some patients' high day-60 TCRbeta diversity was traced to surviving recipient T cells and thymic progenitors. Once a year had passed after transplant, T-cell counts and diversity came mostly from newly produced T cells.

The CDR3 extends over 13 amino acids. CDR1 is SGHRS, CDR2 YFSETQ, per germline. The V gene lost 5 bases and the J gene lost 1 base, with 10 bases spanning the gap. Sequencing was performed on PBMCs, taken before TCRalphabeta/CD19-depleted stem cell transplant. This chain connects TRBV5-1 to TRBJ2-7, with a possible D match to TRBD2 (5 bases). The sequence was collected from a boy less than two years old with Wiskott-Aldrich syndrome, due to receive a stem cell transplant. Here the CDR3 reads CASRRERSYEQYF. The CDR3 nucleotides are TGCGCCAGCAGGAGGGAGAGGTCCTACGAGCAGTACTTC.